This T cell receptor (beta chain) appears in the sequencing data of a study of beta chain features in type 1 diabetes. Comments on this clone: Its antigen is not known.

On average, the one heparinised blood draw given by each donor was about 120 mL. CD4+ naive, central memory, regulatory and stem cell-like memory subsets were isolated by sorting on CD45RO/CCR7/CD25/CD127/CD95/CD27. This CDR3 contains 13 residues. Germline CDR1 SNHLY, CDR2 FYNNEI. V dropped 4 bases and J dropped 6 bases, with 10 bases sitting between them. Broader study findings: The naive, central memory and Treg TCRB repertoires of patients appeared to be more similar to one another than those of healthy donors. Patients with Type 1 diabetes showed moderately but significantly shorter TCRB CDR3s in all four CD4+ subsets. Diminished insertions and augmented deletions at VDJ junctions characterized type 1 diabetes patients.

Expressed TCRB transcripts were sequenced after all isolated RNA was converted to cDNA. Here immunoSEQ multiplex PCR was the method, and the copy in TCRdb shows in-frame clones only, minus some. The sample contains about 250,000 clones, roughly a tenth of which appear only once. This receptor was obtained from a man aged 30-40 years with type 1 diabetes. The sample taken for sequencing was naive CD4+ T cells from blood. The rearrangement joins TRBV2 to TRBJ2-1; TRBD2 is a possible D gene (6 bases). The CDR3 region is CASSGDSLNEQFF. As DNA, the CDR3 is TGTGCCAGCAGTGGGGACTCTCTCAATGAGCAGTTCTTC.